This T cell receptor beta chain appears in the sequencing data of a study of monozygotic twins with inflammatory bowel disease. Study findings and constraints: Compared with healthy co-twins, IBD patients showed reduced TCRbeta repertoire diversity by inverse Simpson. None of the different T cell subtypes could be distinguished from one another.

The germline gives CDR1 SGDLS, CDR2 YYNGEE. The CDR3 extends over 15 amino acids. Notes on this clonotype: Its antigen is as yet unknown.

TCRdb re-called the 5' RACE reads; every CDR3 protein appears as one record, without DNA. The sample's table shows a few hundred thousand distinct CDR3 sequences. The genes are TRBV9 and TRBJ2-7. This sequence was found in a human donor with ulcerative colitis or Crohn's disease, or a healthy co-twin of an affected twin (not recorded which). Sequences were obtained from blood. The CDR3 is CASSVATGSSYEQYF.